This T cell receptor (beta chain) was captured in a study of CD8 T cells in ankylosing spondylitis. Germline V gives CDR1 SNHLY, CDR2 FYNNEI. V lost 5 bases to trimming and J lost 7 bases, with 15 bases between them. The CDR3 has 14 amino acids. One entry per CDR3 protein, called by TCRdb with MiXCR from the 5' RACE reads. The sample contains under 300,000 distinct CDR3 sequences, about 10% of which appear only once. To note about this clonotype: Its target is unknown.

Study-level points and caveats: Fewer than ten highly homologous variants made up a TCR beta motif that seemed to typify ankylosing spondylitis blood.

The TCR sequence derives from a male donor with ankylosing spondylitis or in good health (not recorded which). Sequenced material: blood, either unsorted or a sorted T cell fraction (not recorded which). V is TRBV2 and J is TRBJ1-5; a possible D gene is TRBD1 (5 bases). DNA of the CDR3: TGTGCCAGCAGTATGGGGGGGTTGTTCCAGCCCCAGCATTTT. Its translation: CASSMGGLFQPQHF. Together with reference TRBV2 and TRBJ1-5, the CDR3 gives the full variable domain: EPEVTQTPSHQVTQMGQEVILRCVPISNHLYFYWYRQILGQKVEFLVSFYNNEISEKSEIFDDQFSVERPDGSNFTLKIRSTKLEDSAMYFCASSMGGLFQPQHFGDGTRLSIL.